These 8 T cell receptor beta chains came from one sample sequenced in a study of cytomegalovirus exposure and HLA in healthy donors. This PCR relied on a set of 60 Vbeta primers and 13 Jbeta primers. Clones were sequenced by immunoSEQ multiplex PCR, and TCRdb holds only the in-frame ones, with some missing. The sample lists over 150,000 clones, around 81% occurring once. Sequenced: PBMCs. These receptors were collected from a woman aged 40 to 50 in good health and CMV-seropositive.

The chain uses TRBV28 and TRBJ2-7; TRBD2 agrees at 11 bases. The CDR3 contains 14 residues. Germline CDR1 and CDR2: MDHEN and SYDVKM. V was pared by 6 bases and J by 2 bases, with 3 bases of the junction left unmatched. The CDR3 DNA sequence: TGTGCCAGCAGGCCGGGACTAGCGGCCTACGAGCAGTACTTC. This translates into CASRPGLAAYEQYF.

The V gene is TRBV7-3, the J gene TRBJ2-1; tentatively, D is TRBD1 (6 bases). Germline V lookup: CDR1 SGHTA, CDR2 FQGTGA. The CDR3 totals 17 residues. Between the trimmed V and J ends, which lost 4 bases and 4 bases, there was a span of 20 bases. CDR3 amino acids: CASSSQAPGHRYNEQFF. The CDR3 region has the DNA TGTGCCAGCAGCTCCCAGGCCCCGGGACACAGGTACAATGAGCAGTTCTTC.

This chain uses TRBV11-2 with TRBJ2-5; 10 bases match TRBD1. The V gene end was trimmed by 5 bases and the J gene end by 2 bases; junction bases not matched to a gene: 5. The CDR3 totals 15 residues. Germline-derived CDR1 and CDR2 are SGHAT and FQNNGV. This CDR3 reads CASSRTDRGQETQYF. CDR3 coding DNA: TGTGCCAGCAGCCGAACGGACAGGGGGCAAGAGACCCAGTACTTC.

DNA for the CDR3: TGTGCCGTAGCGGGAGGGGGTCGCGAGCAGTACTTC. Protein product: CAVAGGGREQYF. The gene calls are TRBV10-3 and TRBJ2-7; TRBD2 aligns across 11 bases. Trimming cost V 11 bases and J 6 bases; bases outside gene matches: 6. From germline, CDR1 is ENHRY and CDR2 SYGVKD. This CDR3 contains 12 residues.

The V and J genes are TRBV7-3 and TRBJ1-2; D may be TRBD1 (6 bases). V dropped 4 bases and J dropped 0 bases, with 12 bases sitting between them. The CDR3 spans 15 residues. CDR1 and CDR2 from the germline V gene are SGHTA and FQGTGA. The CDR3 nucleotides are TGTGCCAGCAGCTCCCCGGACAGAGCTAACTATGGCTACACCTTC. This gives the protein CASSSPDRANYGYTF.

The chain joins TRBV21-1 to TRBJ2-1; TRBD1 was called by the table and not checked on the DNA. TRBV21-1 is tagged as a pseudogene. This CDR3 has 14 amino acids. DNA of the CDR3: TGTGCCAGCAGCAAAGGGGGGCCTTACAATGAGCAGTTCTTC. Translation gives CASSKGGPYNEQFF.

J is TRBJ2-7 and V is TRBV15; D gene uncertain. The length of the CDR3 is 13 residues. CDR1 is LNHNV, CDR2 YYDKDF, per germline (reference sequence). V dropped 3 bases and J dropped 3 bases, with 9 bases sitting between them. In nucleotides, the CDR3 is TGTGCCACCAGCAGGGGCCGAATCTACGAGCAGTACTTC. It encodes CATSRGRIYEQYF.

The chain uses TRBV19 and TRBJ2-5; D is unresolved. This CDR3 spans 14 amino acids. The germline V gene encodes CDR1 LNHDA and CDR2 SQIVND (reference sequence). V was trimmed by 5 bases and J by 7 bases, leaving 17 bases between them. Here the CDR3 reads CASSSKAGLGTQYF. The CDR3 coding sequence is TGTGCCAGTAGTTCAAAGGCAGGCTTAGGGACCCAGTACTTC.